This T cell receptor beta chain appears in the sequencing data of a study of regulatory T cells in long-lasting Graves disease (dated by TCRdb to about 2021). Looking at the study overall: In the newly diagnosed Graves' disease group, patients had been taking antithyroid drugs for less than 3 months. The study was registered as a clinical trial and conducted in China. Peripheral blood TCR sequencing and RNA sequencing compared persistent Graves' disease patients with newly diagnosed Graves' disease patients. TCR sequencing covered roughly 13 persistent and approximately 20 newly diagnosed Graves' disease patients, about 35 samples in total.

Notes on this clonotype: This receptor's antigen is unknown. Nothing much larger sits one base from this clone, and base qualities are not available.

Library construction relied on multiplex PCR. The instrument given in TCRdb is Illumina HiSeq 4000. CDR3 regions were amplified by Arm-PCR with iRepertoire HTBI primers to construct TCR beta libraries. Gel purification was performed on PCR products prior to sequencing. As for the original processing: A total of some 65 TRBV and under 15 TRBJ segments were identified across samples and were used for gene usage analysis of CDR3 amino acid clonotypes. COPE and FqMerger were used to merge the filtered high-quality paired reads into contigs. BLAST was used to align contigs to the IMGT TRBV, TRBD and TRBJ reference genes, and CDR3 was defined following IMGT. Highly expanded clones were defined as clonotypes with a frequency above 0.1%. Shannon entropy was used to measure repertoire diversity, and the Gini coefficient was used to measure V-J evenness. A clonotype was considered public if more than one individual shared it. TCRdb reran the public reads through fastp at Q25 and MiXCR, keeping productive beta chains. Each CDR3 protein appears once, grouped with its most common genes and DNA. The V and J calls and clone size come from TCRdb's table, not from the authors' own analysis. This sample gives 350,000 to 500,000 distinct CDR3 sequences in total; approximately 15% of them show up just once. Under 20% of the sample goes to the ten largest clones.

The full study reports these points: Persistent disease showed preferential use of TRBV28, TRBJ1-2 and TRBJ2-5, whereas newly diagnosed disease favored TRBV20-1 and TRBJ2-1. Patients with persistent disease shared more public clonotypes (approximately 2,500) than newly diagnosed patients did (more than 900). Sequencing and analysis were restricted to the TCR beta chain. The authors acknowledged the small sample size as a limitation that may reduce accuracy. Lower TCR Shannon entropy and fewer highly expanded clones were observed in persistent Graves' disease patients than in newly diagnosed patients, which suggested clonal expansion. The study examined only peripheral blood because the primary lesion, thyroid tissue, could not be accessed.

What the time point label conveys for this sample: newly diagnosed GD, antithyroid drugs for less than 3 months. For both TCR sequencing and RNA sequencing, RNA was extracted from PBMCs using TRIzol. The diagnosis of Graves' disease was made according to American Thyroid Association guidelines. The patients came from an endocrinology department in Xi'an, China. Each patient gave 7.5 to 10 milliliters of peripheral blood, collected in an EDTA anticoagulant tube. PBMCs were isolated by Ficoll Paque Plus density gradient separation without further T cell sorting. RNA quality was checked with an Agilent 2100 Bioanalyzer and agarose gel, and concentration with a NanoDrop 2000. Trimming leaves V shorter by 6 bases and J shorter by 4 bases, with the junction holding 12 bases beyond the gene matches. The CDR3 spans 16 residues, from the cysteine through the phenylalanine. Just CDR3 DNA is preserved here, 48 bases in frame from base 1. CDR1 and CDR2, per the germline V gene, are MDHEN and SYDVKM.

This sample also appeared in a second study, on T cells in Graves' hyperthyroidism and ophthalmopathy. As noted in the second study: A patient counted as having stable Graves' hyperthyroidism if no progression to ophthalmopathy occurred over 18 months of follow-up. Hyperthyroidism patients were newly diagnosed, with disease duration under 2 months, and aged 18 to 65 years. Any patient with an uncontrolled infection, another autoimmune disease, pregnancy or lactation was excluded. Diagnoses relied on clinical symptoms, serum thyroxine and TRAb, thyroid ultrasound and orbital computed tomography. For the first round of RT-PCR on the TCR CDR3, the HTBI primer set was used together with the Qiagen OneStep RT-PCR kit. Most expanded thyroid clonotypes (frequency above 0.001) were also detected in blood, a finding suggesting that blood repertoires may reflect thyroid immune responses. In cross-validation, a model built on a 13 V-J signature told ophthalmopathy apart from stable hyperthyroidism with under 90% sensitivity and around 84% specificity, and in testing the same model reached 80%/75%. In validation, the model predicted progression to ophthalmopathy with around 71% sensitivity and less than 75% specificity, a median of 6.5 months before onset. A discovery cohort of about a hundred patients, roughly 45 with Graves' ophthalmopathy and more than 55 with stable Graves' hyperthyroidism, was used to find distinguishing TCR V-J signatures. Prospective prediction of ophthalmopathy was tested in an independent validation cohort consisting of 18 to 20 hyperthyroidism patients and some 16 patients who later progressed to ophthalmopathy. The 75 to 100 discovery patients were divided at random into training and test sets in a 7:3 ratio. Thyroid tissue and blood T-cell repertoires from roughly 6 Graves' hyperthyroidism patients were also compared in the study. After blood sampling, hyperthyroidism patients were treated with methimazole at a starting dose of 30 mg daily, and ophthalmopathy patients were treated with high-dose intravenous methylprednisolone. Libraries were constructed in a second round of multiplex PCR, after which size selection and purification were carried out. Sequencing of the libraries was done on an Illumina HiSeq2000 using paired-end 100 bp reads. SOAPnuke was used to process the raw data, removing reads that contained adapters or uncalled bases, had a mean Phred below 15, or lacked an exact match to the constant primer or identifier. High-quality paired reads were merged with COPE v1.2.5, and unique nucleotide sequences were defined as clonotypes. Clonotypes were aligned to IMGT TRBV, TRBD and TRBJ reference segments using MiTCR v1.1. Analysis was restricted to V-J combinations with a frequency above 0.0001, which covered 99% to 99.2% of repertoires. The TCS score was defined as the ratio of F50 (clonal expansion) to E x V (chaos), calculated using BLOSUM62-based TCRdist between CDR3 peptides within each V-J. Welch's t-statistics and random forest reduced just over 500 V-J features to 10 to 15, which were used in a naive Bayes classifier (R e1071). No statistical method was used to set the sample size in advance, and investigators knew the group allocation. The paper reports TCR Vbeta CDR3 sequencing of roughly 140 peripheral blood samples: over 40 ophthalmopathy, roughly 74 hyperthyroidism and approximately 17 progressor patients.

The clonotype was recovered from a woman aged 45-59 years with Graves disease. Donor details come from another sample of the same person, matched by shared clones. The chain is assembled from TRBV28 and TRBJ2-3, with 8 bases in between that match TRBD2. Source: peripheral blood mononuclear cells (PBMCs), taken at new diagnosis, from a patient treated with antithyroid drugs. CDR3 region: CASSTGTREVADTQYF. The bases are TGTGCCAGCAGCACCGGGACTAGAGAGGTCGCAGATACGCAGTATTTT.